This TCR beta chain was found in a study of T cells in Graves' hyperthyroidism and ophthalmopathy. Study findings and constraints: Before onset, ophthalmopathy was predicted by the model a median roughly 6.8 months earlier. Blood samples included most of the expanded thyroid clonotypes exceeding 0.001.

Germline assignment: CDR1 LNHDA and CDR2 SQIVND (reference sequence). Trimming cost V 3 bases and J 4 bases, with 15 bases left between them. The CDR3 length is 15 residues. The sample holds many counts of this clonotype. Its specificity is not known. An absence of ophthalmopathy progression within 18 months meant stable Graves' hyperthyroidism. Together with thyroid ultrasound, orbital computed tomography, serum thyroxine and TRAb, clinical symptoms were used for diagnoses. Amplification yielded TCR beta CDR3 regions, with RNA transcripts as the source. Using the HTBI primer set, a first-round RT-PCR was run on the TCR CDR3. MiXCR was run by TCRdb on the multiplex PCR reads, yielding one entry per CDR3 protein. The sample lists 700,000 to 950,000 distinct CDR3 sequences; roughly 32% were seen once.

The chain employs TRBV19 and TRBJ1-2; D perhaps matches TRBD1 (6 bases). The TCR originated in a middle-aged woman with Graves' hyperthyroidism. The specimen sequenced was blood. Written as DNA, the CDR3 is TGTGCCAGTAGTATGGGGGCGACTGACAGCTATGGCTACACCTTC. Translated, it gives CASSMGATDSYGYTF.